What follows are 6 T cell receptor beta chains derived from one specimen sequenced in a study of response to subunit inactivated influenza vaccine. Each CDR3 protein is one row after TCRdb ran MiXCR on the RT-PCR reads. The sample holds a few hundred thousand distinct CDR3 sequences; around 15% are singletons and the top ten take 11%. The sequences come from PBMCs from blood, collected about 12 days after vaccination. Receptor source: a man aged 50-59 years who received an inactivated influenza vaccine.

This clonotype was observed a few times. The CDR3: CASRGATGIHYEQYF. CDR3 DNA: TGTGCCAGTCGGGGGGCTACTGGGATACACTACGAGCAGTACTTC. The chain recombines TRBV12-3 or TRBV12-4 with TRBJ2-7; D is possibly TRBD2 (7 bases). The CDR3 covers 15 residues. V was clipped by 9 bases and J by 3 bases, with 21 bases between them.

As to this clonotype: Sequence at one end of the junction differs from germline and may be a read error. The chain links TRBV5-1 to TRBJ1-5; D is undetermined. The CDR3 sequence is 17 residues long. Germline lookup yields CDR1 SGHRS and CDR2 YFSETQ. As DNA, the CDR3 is TGCGCCAGCAGCTTGGTCCTACAGTGGGATAGCAATCATCCCCAGCATTTT. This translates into CASSLVLQWDSNHPQHF.

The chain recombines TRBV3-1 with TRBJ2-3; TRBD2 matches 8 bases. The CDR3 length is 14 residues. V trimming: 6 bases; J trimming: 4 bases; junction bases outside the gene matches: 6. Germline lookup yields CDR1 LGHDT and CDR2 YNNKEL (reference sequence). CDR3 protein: CASSQTSVSDTQYF. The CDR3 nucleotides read TGTGCCAGCAGTCAGACTAGCGTCTCAGATACGCAGTATTTT.

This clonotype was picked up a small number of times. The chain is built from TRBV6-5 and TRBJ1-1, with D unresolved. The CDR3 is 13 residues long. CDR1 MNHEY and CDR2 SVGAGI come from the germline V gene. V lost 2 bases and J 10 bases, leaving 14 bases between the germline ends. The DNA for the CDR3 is TGTGCCAGCAGTTACAGGGTATCGGGAGGAGCTTTCTTT. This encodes CASSYRVSGGAFF.

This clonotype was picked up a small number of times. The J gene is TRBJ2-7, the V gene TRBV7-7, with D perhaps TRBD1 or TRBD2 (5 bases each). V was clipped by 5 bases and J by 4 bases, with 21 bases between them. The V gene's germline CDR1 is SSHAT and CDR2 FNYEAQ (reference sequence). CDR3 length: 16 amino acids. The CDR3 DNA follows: TGTGCCAGCAGCCCGAGACCGGGACGGGTTTTTTACGAGCAGTACTTC. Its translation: CASSPRPGRVFYEQYF.

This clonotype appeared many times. DNA for the CDR3: TGCGCCAGCAGTACCGGGGCCAGGATGGGTGAGCAGTTCTTC. Its protein product is CASSTGARMGEQFF. The V and J genes are TRBV5-1 and TRBJ2-1; perhaps D is TRBD1 or TRBD2 (5 bases each). Germline V gene sequence: CDR1 SGHRS, CDR2 YFSETQ. V lost 5 bases, J lost 9 bases, and 18 bases lay in between. There are 14 residues in the CDR3.